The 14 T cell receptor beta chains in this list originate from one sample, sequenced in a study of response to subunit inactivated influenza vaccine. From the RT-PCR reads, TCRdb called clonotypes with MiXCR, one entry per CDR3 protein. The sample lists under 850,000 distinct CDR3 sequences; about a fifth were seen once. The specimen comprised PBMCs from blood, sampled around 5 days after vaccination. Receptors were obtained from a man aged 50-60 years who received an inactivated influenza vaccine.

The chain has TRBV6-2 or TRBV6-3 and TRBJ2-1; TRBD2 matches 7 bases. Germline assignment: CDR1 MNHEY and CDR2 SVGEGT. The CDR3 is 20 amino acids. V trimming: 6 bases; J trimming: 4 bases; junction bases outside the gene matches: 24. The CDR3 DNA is TGTGCCAGCAGCCCAACGGGCTTCCAACCACTAGCGACCGAGTACAATGAGCAGTTCTTC. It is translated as CASSPTGFQPLATEYNEQFF.

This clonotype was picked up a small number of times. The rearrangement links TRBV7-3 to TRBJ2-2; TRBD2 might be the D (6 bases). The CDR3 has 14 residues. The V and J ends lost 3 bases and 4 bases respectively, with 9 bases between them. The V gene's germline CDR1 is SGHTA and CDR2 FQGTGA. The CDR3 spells CASSLMEGTGELFF. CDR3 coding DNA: TGTGCCAGCAGCTTGATGGAGGGCACCGGGGAGCTGTTTTTT.

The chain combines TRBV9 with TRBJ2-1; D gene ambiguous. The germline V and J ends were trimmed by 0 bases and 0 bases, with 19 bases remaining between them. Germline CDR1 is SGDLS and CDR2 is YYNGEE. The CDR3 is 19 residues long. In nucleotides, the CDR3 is TGTGCCAGCAGCGTAGCTACCCTAGTCCCCCGTCTCTCCTACAATGAGCAGTTCTTC. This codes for CASSVATLVPRLSYNEQFF.

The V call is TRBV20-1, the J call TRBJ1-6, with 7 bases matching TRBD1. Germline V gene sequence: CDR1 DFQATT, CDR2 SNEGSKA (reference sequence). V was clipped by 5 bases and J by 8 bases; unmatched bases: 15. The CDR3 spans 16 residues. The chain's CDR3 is CSAENGQAVGYSPLHF. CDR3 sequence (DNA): TGCAGTGCTGAAAACGGACAGGCGGTTGGATATTCACCCCTCCACTTT.

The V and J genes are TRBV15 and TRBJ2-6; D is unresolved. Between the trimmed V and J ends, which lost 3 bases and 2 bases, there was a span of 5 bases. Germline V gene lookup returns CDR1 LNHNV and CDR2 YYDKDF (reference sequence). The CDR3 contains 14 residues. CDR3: CATSSPTGANVLTF. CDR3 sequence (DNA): TGTGCCACCAGCAGCCCCACTGGGGCCAACGTCCTGACTTTC.

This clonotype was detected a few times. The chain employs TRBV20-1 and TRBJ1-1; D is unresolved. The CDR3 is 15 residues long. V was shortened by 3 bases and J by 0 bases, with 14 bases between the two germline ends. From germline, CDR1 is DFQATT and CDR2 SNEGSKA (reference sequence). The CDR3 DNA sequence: TGCAGTGCTAGTGGGAGAGCGTGGGTGAACACTGAAGCTTTCTTT. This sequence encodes CSASGRAWVNTEAFF.

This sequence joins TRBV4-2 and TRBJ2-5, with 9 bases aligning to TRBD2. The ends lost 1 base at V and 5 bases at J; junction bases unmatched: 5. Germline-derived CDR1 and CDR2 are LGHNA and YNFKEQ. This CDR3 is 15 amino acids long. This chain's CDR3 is CASSQVAGEGETQYF. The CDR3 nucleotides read TGTGCCAGCAGCCAAGTAGCGGGAGAAGGTGAGACCCAGTACTTC.

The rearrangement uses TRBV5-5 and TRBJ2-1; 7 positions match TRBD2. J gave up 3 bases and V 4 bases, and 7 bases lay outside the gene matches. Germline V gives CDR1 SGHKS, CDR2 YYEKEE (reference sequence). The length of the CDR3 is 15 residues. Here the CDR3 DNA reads TGTGCCAGCAGCCCTGGTGGGGGGGACTACAATGAGCAGTTCTTC. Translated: CASSPGGGDYNEQFF.

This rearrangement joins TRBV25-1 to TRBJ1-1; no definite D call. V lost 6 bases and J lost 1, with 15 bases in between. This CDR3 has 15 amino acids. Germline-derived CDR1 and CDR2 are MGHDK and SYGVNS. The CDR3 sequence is CASSPLLRENTEAFF. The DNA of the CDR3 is TGTGCCAGCAGCCCCCTATTAAGGGAGAACACTGAAGCTTTCTTT.

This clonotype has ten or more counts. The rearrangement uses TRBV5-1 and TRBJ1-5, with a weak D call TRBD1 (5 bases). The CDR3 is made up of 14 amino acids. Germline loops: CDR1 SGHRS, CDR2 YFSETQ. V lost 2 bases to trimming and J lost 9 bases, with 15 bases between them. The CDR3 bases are TGCGCCAGCAGCTTCAAAGGGGTGGATGGGCCCCAGCATTTT. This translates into CASSFKGVDGPQHF. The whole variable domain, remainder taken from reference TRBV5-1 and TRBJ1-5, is KAGVTQTPRYLIKTRGQQVTLSCSPISGHRSVSWYQQTPGQGLQFLFEYFSETQRNKGNFPGRFSGRQFSNSRSEMNVSTLELGDSALYLCASSFKGVDGPQHFGDGTRLSIL.

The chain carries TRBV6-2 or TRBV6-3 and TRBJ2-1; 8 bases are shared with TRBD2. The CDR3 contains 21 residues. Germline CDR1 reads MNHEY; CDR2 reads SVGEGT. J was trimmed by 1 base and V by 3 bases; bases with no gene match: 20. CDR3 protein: CASSYSLSRLAIGGSYNEQFF. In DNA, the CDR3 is TGTGCCAGCAGTTATTCGCTCTCGAGACTAGCGATAGGGGGGTCCTACAATGAGCAGTTCTTC.

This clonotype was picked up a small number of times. The CDR3 loop is CASSPDPTYQETQYF. The CDR3 nucleotides are TGTGCCAGCAGTCCAGACCCTACTTACCAAGAGACCCAGTACTTC. V usage is TRBV6-1 and J usage is TRBJ2-5, with D unresolved. Per germline, CDR1 MNHNS and CDR2 SASEGT. The CDR3 runs to 15 residues. V dropped 5 bases and J dropped 0 bases, with 13 bases sitting between them.

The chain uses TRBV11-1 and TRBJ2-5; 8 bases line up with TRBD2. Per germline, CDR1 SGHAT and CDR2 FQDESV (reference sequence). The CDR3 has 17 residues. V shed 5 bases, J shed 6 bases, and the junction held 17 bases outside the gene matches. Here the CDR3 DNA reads TGTGCCAGCAGCCCAGCCCCGGGACTAGTCTCCAGAAAGACCCAGTACTTC. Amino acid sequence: CASSPAPGLVSRKTQYF.

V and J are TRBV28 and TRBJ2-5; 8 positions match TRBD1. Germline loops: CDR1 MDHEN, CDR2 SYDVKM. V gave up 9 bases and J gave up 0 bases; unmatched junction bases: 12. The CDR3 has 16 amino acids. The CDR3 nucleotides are TGTGCCAGTAAAGAGCAGGGGGCTTATAACCAAGAGACCCAGTACTTC. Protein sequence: CASKEQGAYNQETQYF. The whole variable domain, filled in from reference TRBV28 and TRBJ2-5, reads DVKVTQSSRYLVKRTGEKVFLECVQDMDHENMFWYRQDPGLGLRLIYFSYDVKMKEKGDIPEGYSVSREKKERFSLILESASTNQTSMYLCASKEQGAYNQETQYFGPGTRLLVL.